The rows below give T cell receptor beta chains drawn from one sample of a study of beta chain features in type 1 diabetes. Here immunoSEQ multiplex PCR was the method, and the copy in TCRdb shows in-frame clones only, minus some. The sample yields under 400,000 clones, about 20% seen once. The source material was naive CD4+ T cells from blood. The receptors derive from a woman under 30 in good health. CDR3s include the opening cysteine and the closing phenylalanine or tryptophan. The D gene is left open where the match is weak. Not every row has a clone size; where given, it reads once, few, many or a size class.

>TRBJ1-2|few|NA|TRBV4-2
TGTGCCAGCAGCCAAGTTTGGGCAGGGCGAAATTTCCAGGATGGCTACACCTTC
CASSQVWAGRNFQDGYTF
>TRBJ2-7|few|NA|TRBV27
TGTGCCAGCACTCTGGGGACAGAGGCCTGGCGGGGGCAGTACTTC
CASTLGTEAWRGQYF
>TRBJ1-2|NA|TRBD1|TRBV7-2
TGTGCCAGCAGCTCTAGGACAGGGGGCAGCTATGGCTACACCTTC
CASSSRTGGSYGYTF
>TRBJ1-1|NA|NA|TRBV30
TGTGCCTGGAGTGTACTGTCCGGGGATAAAGCTTTCTTT
CAWSVLSGDKAFF
>TRBJ2-1|NA|TRBD1|TRBV15
TGTGCCACCAGCTTCCCCGGGACAGGGGCCTCTGAGCAGTTCTTC
CATSFPGTGASEQFF
>TRBJ2-3|NA|TRBD2|TRBV9
TGTGCCAGCAGCCTAGCGGGGGGACCCACAGATACGCAGTATTTT
CASSLAGGPTDTQYF
>TRBJ1-1|NA|TRBD1|TRBV7-9
TGTGCCAGCAGCCGCGACAGGGTGGACACTGAAGCTTTCTTT
CASSRDRVDTEAFF
>TRBJ2-5|NA|TRBD2|TRBV18
TGTGCCAGCTCACCAGTAGCGGGAGTCCAAGAGACCCAGTACTTC
CASSPVAGVQETQYF
>TRBJ1-6|NA|NA|TRBV7-2
TGTGCCAGCAGCTCAGGACAGATTCCTTCACCCCTCCACTTT
CASSSGQIPSPLHF
>TRBJ2-7|NA|TRBD1|TRBV7-2
TGTGCCAGCAGACCCGGGACAGGGGTTTACGAGCAGTACTTC
CASRPGTGVYEQYF